Below are 12 T cell receptor beta chains sequenced from a single sample in a study of blood T cell repertoires in COVID-19 (dated by TCRdb to the early 2020s). The receptor library was made with the immunoSEQ multiplex PCR assay. Drawn from immuneACCESS, this table holds only the in-frame rearrangements with V and J called that TCRdb kept. Clones are partly lost; checked studies trace under half to an unresolved V gene and leave the rest unexplained. In this sample the table shows about 240,000 clones, roughly 87% of which occur a single time. The ten biggest clones cover more than 6% of the sample. The source material was peripheral blood. Receptors originate from a man aged 55 to 70 who had recovered from COVID-19.

V and J are TRBV7-2 and TRBJ2-1; D gene unclear. The V gene lost 1 base and the J gene lost 3 bases, with 13 bases spanning the gap. Per the germline V gene, CDR1 is SGHTA and CDR2 is FQGNSA. CDR3 length: 16 amino acids. CDR3: CASSLVWARVYNEQFF. CDR3 in DNA: TGTGCCAGCAGCTTAGTCTGGGCGAGAGTCTACAATGAGCAGTTCTTC.

This chain links TRBV19 with TRBJ2-2; D is unresolved. The V end lost 1 base, the J end lost 3 bases, and 9 bases lay between the germline ends. There are 15 residues in the CDR3. CDR1 and CDR2 (germline): LNHDA, SQIVND (reference sequence). The CDR3: CASSIGTSYTGELFF. CDR3 sequence (DNA): TGTGCCAGTAGTATAGGTACATCGTACACCGGGGAGCTGTTTTTT.

The V call is TRBV5-1, the J call TRBJ1-2, with D hard to call. V was cut by 4 bases and J by 7 bases, with 14 bases left in between. The CDR3 spans 13 residues. Germline V gene sequence: CDR1 SGHRS, CDR2 YFSETQ. CDR3 coding DNA: TGCGCCAGCAGCCCGAGGGAGGGCTCTGGCTACACCTTC. Translating it yields CASSPREGSGYTF.

This sequence joins TRBV6-2 or TRBV6-3 and TRBJ2-7, with 10 bases fitting TRBD2. The germline gives CDR1 MNHEY, CDR2 SVGEGT. Trimming at V came to 0 bases and at J to 3 bases, leaving 5 bases not matched to a gene. The CDR3 consists of 16 residues. The CDR3 protein is CASSYSSSGGIYEQYF. The CDR3 DNA reads as TGTGCCAGCAGTTACTCGTCTAGCGGGGGTATCTACGAGCAGTACTTC.

The chain links TRBV4-2 to TRBJ1-2, with D perhaps matching TRBD1 (5 bases). Germline V gene sequence: CDR1 LGHNA, CDR2 YNFKEQ. The CDR3 is made up of 16 amino acids. V lost 0 bases and J lost 6, with 17 bases in between. The CDR3 spells CASSQDLTRDYHGYTF. DNA for the CDR3: TGTGCCAGCAGCCAAGATCTTACGAGGGACTATCATGGCTACACCTTC.

This chain joins TRBV14 and TRBJ2-2; maybe TRBD2 (5 bases). Trimming removed 2 bases at V and 6 bases at J, with 10 bases between. CDR1 SGHDN and CDR2 FVKESK come from the germline V gene. The CDR3 sequence is 14 residues long. The CDR3 DNA sequence: TGTGCCAGCAGCCAAAACGCGGGCGCCGGGGAGCTGTTTTTT. Amino acids: CASSQNAGAGELFF.

The chain couples TRBV9 to TRBJ1-3, with TRBD1 as a possible D gene (6 bases). Between the trimmed V and J ends, which lost 5 bases and 3 bases, there was a span of 18 bases. In germline, CDR1 is SGDLS, CDR2 YYNGEE. The CDR3 runs to 16 residues. CDR3: CASRLGDGGFGNTIYF. The CDR3 DNA reads as TGTGCCAGCAGGCTGGGTGATGGGGGCTTTGGAAACACCATATATTTT.

The rearrangement uses TRBV11-2 and TRBJ2-5; 10 nucleotides align to TRBD1. From germline, CDR1 is SGHAT and CDR2 FQNNGV. The CDR3 spans 17 residues. The trim removed 5 bases at V and 5 bases at J, leaving 14 bases unmatched. The CDR3 sequence is CASSTNPLTGGFETQYF. CDR3 nucleotides: TGTGCCAGCAGCACAAACCCTTTGACAGGGGGCTTCGAGACCCAGTACTTC.

J is TRBJ1-2 and V is TRBV9, with unresolved D. CDR1 SGDLS and CDR2 YYNGEE come from the germline V gene. The CDR3 totals 14 residues. Between the trimmed V and J ends, which lost 10 bases and 5 bases, there was a span of 21 bases. CDR3 region: CAGQRPGRRYGYTF. DNA for the CDR3: TGTGCCGGCCAGAGGCCGGGTCGGCGGTATGGCTACACCTTC.

The genes are TRBV7-9 and TRBJ2-3; D may be TRBD1 (7 bases). Germline lookup yields CDR1 SEHNR and CDR2 FQNEAQ (reference sequence). The CDR3 is 14 residues long. The DNA for the CDR3 is TGTGCGTCTTTCCCCCAGGGGGGCGCAGATACGCAGTATTTT. It specifies CASFPQGGADTQYF.

The V and J genes are TRBV5-6 and TRBJ1-4; 7 bases are a match to TRBD1. J lost 6 bases, V lost 2 bases, and 7 bases had no gene match. Germline-derived CDR1 and CDR2 are SGHDT and YYEEEE. The CDR3 sequence is 15 residues long. This CDR3 reads CASSFEGAQDEKLFF. In DNA form, the CDR3 reads TGTGCCAGCAGCTTTGAGGGGGCGCAGGATGAAAAACTGTTTTTT.

This chain connects TRBV6-6 to TRBJ1-3, with 8 bases aligning to TRBD1. V was pared by 7 bases and J by 2 bases, with 10 bases of the junction left unmatched. This CDR3 contains 16 residues. Germline CDR1 reads MNHNY; CDR2 reads SVGAGI (reference sequence). DNA for the CDR3: TGTGCCAGCAACCGACAGGGGCAAGGAGCTGGAAACACCATATATTTT. Translating gives CASNRQGQGAGNTIYF.